The clone carrying this TCR beta chain appeared once. Its antigen is not known. Other nucleotide sequences in the sample specify the same CDR3. The CDR3 sequence is 14 residues long. Trimming removed 2 bases from V and 2 bases from J, with 8 bases in between. The germline V gene has CDR1 SGDLS and CDR2 YYNGEE. This sample is part of a study of OX40 agonist ivuxolimab in advanced cancers. Study summary: While on treatment, patients had intravenous ivuxolimab at 0.01 to 10 mg/kg every 2 weeks. Notes on the study in general: Partial responders treated at 0.1-3.0 mg/kg exhibited clonal expansion among the lowest measured. In general, CD8+ T cells held more expanded clones than CD4+ did, on average.

The method was immunoSEQ multiplex PCR; TCRdb's version includes in-frame clones alone and lacks a portion of them. The repertoire has 65,000 to 80,000 clones, more than 75% of them found once; the top ten carry around 8%. The chain employs TRBV9 and TRBJ2-1; tentative D call: TRBD2 (6 bases). The specimen comprised CD4+ or CD8+ T cells sorted from blood, sampled in a trial of the OX40 agonist ivuxolimab. The source is an adult with an advanced solid tumor such as melanoma, head and neck, liver or kidney cancer. This CDR3 is CASSVGGPYNEQFF. CDR3 coding DNA: TGTGCCAGCAGCGTCGGAGGGCCCTACAATGAGCAGTTCTTC.